These 23 T cell receptor beta chains were all obtained from the same sample, sequenced in a study of Graves' ophthalmopathy and Graves' hyperthyroidism. RNA transcripts yielded amplified TCR beta CDR3 regions. The library came from an HTBI-primed first-round RT-PCR and a second-round multiplex PCR. One entry per CDR3 protein results from TCRdb running MiXCR on the multiplex PCR reads. The data hold 500,000 to 700,000 distinct CDR3 sequences, with 20% to 25% observed a single time. Sample: peripheral blood. The source of these receptors is a woman aged 18 to 35 with stable Graves' hyperthyroidism. Some clones in this sample may be carry-over from other donors' samples.

The table lists this clonotype with many counts. The rearrangement uses TRBV28 and TRBJ2-7, with D maybe TRBD1 (5 bases). Germline CDR1 reads MDHEN; CDR2 reads SYDVKM. Trimming removed 6 bases from V and 2 bases from J, with 14 bases in between. The CDR3 sequence is 14 residues long. This chain's CDR3 is CASSLSQGTYEQYF. CDR3 nucleotides: TGTGCCAGCAGCTTAAGTCAGGGTACCTACGAGCAGTACTTC.

The sample holds a few counts of this clonotype. The V and J genes are TRBV3-1 and TRBJ2-6; maybe TRBD1 (5 bases). Looked up from germline, CDR1 is LGHDT and CDR2 is YNNKEL (reference sequence). The ends were cut back, 4 bases at V and 1 base at J, with 5 bases in the middle. This CDR3 is 14 amino acids long. CDR3 loop: CASSRQSGANVLTF. The CDR3 DNA reads as TGTGCCAGCAGCCGACAGTCTGGGGCCAACGTCCTGACTTTC.

This chain connects TRBV5-1 to TRBJ2-5; tentatively, D is TRBD2 (6 bases). CDR1 is SGHRS and CDR2 is YFSETQ in the germline V gene. V shed 0 bases and J shed 5 bases, with 17 bases lying between them. CDR3 size: 16 residues. CDR3 region: CASSLAVGGAGETQYF. The CDR3 coding sequence is TGCGCCAGCAGCTTGGCCGTTGGAGGGGCAGGGGAGACCCAGTACTTC.

The rearrangement uses TRBV13 and TRBJ2-7; D gene unclear. Germline V lookup: CDR1 PRHDT, CDR2 FYEKMQ (reference sequence). Trimming removed 4 bases from V and 7 bases from J, with 11 bases in between. The CDR3 length is 12 residues. This CDR3 reads CASSSRLGEQYF. The DNA of the CDR3 is TGTGCCAGCAGCTCCAGACTTGGGGAGCAGTACTTC.

The sample holds a few counts of this clonotype. The chain employs TRBV6-1 and TRBJ2-7; 7 bases map to TRBD2. Germline V lookup: CDR1 MNHNS, CDR2 SASEGT. The CDR3 is made up of 15 amino acids. J gave up 5 bases and V 0 bases, and 7 bases lay outside the gene matches. In DNA form, the CDR3 reads TGTGCCAGCAGTGAAGCCTGGGGAGGGTTAAACGAGCAGTACTTC. Protein sequence: CASSEAWGGLNEQYF.

The DNA for the CDR3 is TGTGCCAGCAGGCTTGGGACGTCCAATGAGCAGTTCTTC. Its protein is CASRLGTSNEQFF. This chain links TRBV28 with TRBJ2-1; perhaps D is TRBD1 or TRBD2 (5 bases each). Trimming pared 6 bases from V and 6 bases from J, leaving 12 bases between. This CDR3 is built from 13 residues. Germline assignment: CDR1 MDHEN and CDR2 SYDVKM.

In the case of this clonotype: At one of its ends the junction is not consistent with the germline gene, which may arise from a read error. The CDR3 DNA reads as TGTGCCAGCAGCCAATTCATAGGGGGGCGAACCGGGGAGCTGTCTTTT. Amino acids: CASSQFIGGRTGELSF. The V and J genes are TRBV3-1 and TRBJ2-2; either TRBD1 or TRBD2 may supply D (6 bases each). CDR3 size: 16 residues. Germline values: CDR1 LGHDT, CDR2 YNNKEL (reference sequence).

The chain uses TRBV7-2 and TRBJ2-5, with D possibly called TRBD1 or TRBD2 (6 bases each). This CDR3 is built from 16 residues. Germline-derived CDR1 and CDR2 are SGHTA and FQGNSA. V gave up 1 base and J gave up 4 bases, with 16 bases separating them. CDR3 sequence reads: CASSLGVGGGSETQYF. CDR3 coding DNA: TGTGCCAGCAGCTTAGGGGTAGGGGGAGGTTCAGAGACCCAGTACTTC.

The chain recombines TRBV20-1 with TRBJ1-1; TRBD1 aligns across 7 bases. CDR3 length equals 17 residues. Losses at the gene ends were 1 base for V and 0 bases for J; bases not matched to a gene: 11. In germline, CDR1 is DFQATT, CDR2 SNEGSKA (reference sequence). The CDR3 DNA is TGCAGTGCTAGAGTCCCGAGACAGGGCTACATGAACACTGAAGCTTTCTTT. This gives the protein CSARVPRQGYMNTEAFF.

The sample holds a few counts of this clonotype. The chain carries TRBV6-1 and TRBJ2-7; 7 bases are a match to TRBD1. The CDR3 runs to 14 residues. In germline, CDR1 is MNHNS, CDR2 SASEGT. Trimming at V came to 6 bases and at J to 6 bases, leaving 11 bases not matched to a gene. Here the CDR3 DNA reads TGTGCCAGCAGACCCAATGACAGGGAAGGCGAGCAGTACTTC. Residues: CASRPNDREGEQYF.

This clonotype appeared many times. This rearrangement joins TRBV2 to TRBJ1-2; a possible D gene is TRBD1 (6 bases). The CDR3 contains 20 residues. CDR1 is SNHLY, CDR2 FYNNEI, per germline. V was shortened by 4 bases and J by 7 bases, with 34 bases between the two germline ends. The CDR3 coding sequence is TGTGCCAGCAGTGGAGGCAGGGAAGGTGTGGGGGGGCGGTGGCTATTTGGCTACACCTTC. This translates into CASSGGREGVGGRWLFGYTF.

This clonotype has at least ten counts. The rearrangement joins TRBV7-3 to TRBJ1-2; 7 bases align to TRBD1. With V trimmed by 5 bases and J by 1 base, 10 bases remained unmatched. The CDR3 has 16 amino acids. The germline V gene encodes CDR1 SGHTA and CDR2 FQGTGA. The CDR3 is CASSPTTGKGNYGYTF. CDR3 bases: TGTGCCAGCAGCCCTACGACAGGGAAGGGTAACTATGGCTACACCTTC.

This clonotype turned up a few times. The CDR3, as DNA: TGTGCCAGCAGCCAACCCATGACGGGCCGGGCCGGGGAGCTGTTTTTT. It encodes CASSQPMTGRAGELFF. The genes are TRBV28 and TRBJ2-2; D is uncertain. Per germline, CDR1 MDHEN and CDR2 SYDVKM. The V gene lost 6 bases and the J gene lost 6 bases, with 20 bases spanning the gap. The CDR3 length is 16 residues.

This clonotype was counted ten times or more. The chain has TRBV2 and TRBJ1-1; D gene unclear. Germline V gives CDR1 SNHLY, CDR2 FYNNEI. This CDR3 comprises 15 residues. The V end was cut by 10 bases, the J end by 4 bases, with 22 bases between. CDR3 nucleotides: TGTGCCACCAGCACGGGCCCCTCCACTATCACTGAAGCTTTCTTT. This gives the protein CATSTGPSTITEAFF. Using reference TRBV2 and TRBJ1-1 for the parts outside the CDR3, the full variable domain is EPEVTQTPSHQVTQMGQEVILRCVPISNHLYFYWYRQILGQKVEFLVSFYNNEISEKSEIFDDQFSVERPDGSNFTLKIRSTKLEDSAMYFCATSTGPSTITEAFFGQGTRLTVV.

This chain uses TRBV6-5 with TRBJ1-5, with TRBD1 matching over 9 bases. This CDR3 comprises 15 residues. Germline CDR1 MNHEY, CDR2 SVGAGI. V shed 4 bases, J shed 1 base, and the junction held 2 bases outside the gene matches. CDR3 coding DNA: TGTGCCAGCAGTTGGACAGGGGTGAGCAATCAGCCCCAGCATTTT. It specifies CASSWTGVSNQPQHF.

This chain links TRBV25-1 with TRBJ1-2, with D tentatively TRBD1 (5 bases). The CDR3 totals 13 residues. Between the trimmed V and J ends, which lost 2 bases and 8 bases, there was a span of 12 bases. The germline V gene has CDR1 MGHDK and CDR2 SYGVNS. The CDR3: CASSEGHGDGYTF. The CDR3, as DNA: TGTGCCAGCAGTGAAGGGCACGGGGACGGCTACACCTTC.

This clonotype was counted at least ten times. The rearrangement links TRBV6-1 to TRBJ1-1; no clear D. Trimming cost V 7 bases and J 5 bases, with 11 bases left between them. This CDR3 spans 12 amino acids. Germline assignment: CDR1 MNHNS and CDR2 SASEGT. In DNA, the CDR3 is TGTGCCAGCACCACCGGGGTTACTGAAGCTTTCTTT. Its translation: CASTTGVTEAFF.

This clonotype was seen many times. The rearrangement links TRBV30 to TRBJ2-7; D gene ambiguous. V was cut by 1 base and J by 11 bases, with 15 bases left in between. The CDR3 length is 12 residues. Germline values: CDR1 GTSNPN, CDR2 SVGIG (reference sequence). The CDR3 protein is CAWSGTALRKYF. The CDR3 nucleotides are TGTGCCTGGAGTGGGACCGCGCTACGAAAGTACTTC. Together with reference TRBV30 and TRBJ2-7, the CDR3 gives the full variable domain: SQTIHQWPATLVQPVGSPLSLECTVEGTSNPNLYWYRQAAGRGLQLLFYSVGIGQISSEVPQNLSASRPQDRQFILSSKKLLLSDSGFYLCAWSGTALRKYFGPGTRLTVT.

This clonotype was detected ten times or more. V gene TRBV12-3 or TRBV12-4 combines with J gene TRBJ2-4, with D unclear. Trimming pared 10 bases from V and 1 base from J, leaving 11 bases between. The CDR3 spans 13 residues. The CDR3 loop is CAIHIFAKNIQYF. The CDR3 region has the DNA TGTGCCATCCACATCTTTGCCAAAAACATTCAGTACTTC.

The J gene is TRBJ1-2, the V gene TRBV28, with 11 bases matching TRBD1. V was clipped by 4 bases and J by 4 bases; unmatched bases: 8. The CDR3 extends over 16 amino acids. Germline CDR1 is MDHEN and CDR2 is SYDVKM. DNA for the CDR3: TGTGCCAGCAGTTCCGGACAGGGGGCAGGTCGCTATGGCTACACCTTC. Translation: CASSSGQGAGRYGYTF.

This clonotype was seen only a few times. V is TRBV4-1 and J is TRBJ2-7; 10 nucleotides match TRBD1. With 1 base clipped from V and 1 base from J, the junction kept 4 bases outside the gene matches. Germline CDR1 and CDR2: MGHRA and YSYEKL. There are 16 residues in the CDR3. For the CDR3, the DNA is TGCGCCAGCAGCCAAGCCGGGACAGGGGTATCCTACGAGCAGTACTTC. Translated: CASSQAGTGVSYEQYF.

The sample holds many counts of this clonotype. V usage is TRBV12-3 or TRBV12-4 and J usage is TRBJ1-1; no clear D. This CDR3 is 13 amino acids long. Between the trimmed V and J ends, which lost 6 bases and 1 base, there was a span of 9 bases. This CDR3 is CASSTGRNTEAFF. In DNA, the CDR3 is TGTGCCAGCAGCACGGGCAGGAACACTGAAGCTTTCTTT.

Many counts were recorded for this clonotype. The J gene is TRBJ1-5, the V gene TRBV6-1; D not resolved. The germline V gene encodes CDR1 MNHNS and CDR2 SASEGT. V gave up 10 bases and J gave up 3 bases, with 13 bases separating them. The CDR3 is made up of 13 amino acids. CDR3 region: CATALDSNQPQHF. The CDR3 nucleotides read TGTGCCACCGCCTTGGACTCCAATCAGCCCCAGCATTTT.